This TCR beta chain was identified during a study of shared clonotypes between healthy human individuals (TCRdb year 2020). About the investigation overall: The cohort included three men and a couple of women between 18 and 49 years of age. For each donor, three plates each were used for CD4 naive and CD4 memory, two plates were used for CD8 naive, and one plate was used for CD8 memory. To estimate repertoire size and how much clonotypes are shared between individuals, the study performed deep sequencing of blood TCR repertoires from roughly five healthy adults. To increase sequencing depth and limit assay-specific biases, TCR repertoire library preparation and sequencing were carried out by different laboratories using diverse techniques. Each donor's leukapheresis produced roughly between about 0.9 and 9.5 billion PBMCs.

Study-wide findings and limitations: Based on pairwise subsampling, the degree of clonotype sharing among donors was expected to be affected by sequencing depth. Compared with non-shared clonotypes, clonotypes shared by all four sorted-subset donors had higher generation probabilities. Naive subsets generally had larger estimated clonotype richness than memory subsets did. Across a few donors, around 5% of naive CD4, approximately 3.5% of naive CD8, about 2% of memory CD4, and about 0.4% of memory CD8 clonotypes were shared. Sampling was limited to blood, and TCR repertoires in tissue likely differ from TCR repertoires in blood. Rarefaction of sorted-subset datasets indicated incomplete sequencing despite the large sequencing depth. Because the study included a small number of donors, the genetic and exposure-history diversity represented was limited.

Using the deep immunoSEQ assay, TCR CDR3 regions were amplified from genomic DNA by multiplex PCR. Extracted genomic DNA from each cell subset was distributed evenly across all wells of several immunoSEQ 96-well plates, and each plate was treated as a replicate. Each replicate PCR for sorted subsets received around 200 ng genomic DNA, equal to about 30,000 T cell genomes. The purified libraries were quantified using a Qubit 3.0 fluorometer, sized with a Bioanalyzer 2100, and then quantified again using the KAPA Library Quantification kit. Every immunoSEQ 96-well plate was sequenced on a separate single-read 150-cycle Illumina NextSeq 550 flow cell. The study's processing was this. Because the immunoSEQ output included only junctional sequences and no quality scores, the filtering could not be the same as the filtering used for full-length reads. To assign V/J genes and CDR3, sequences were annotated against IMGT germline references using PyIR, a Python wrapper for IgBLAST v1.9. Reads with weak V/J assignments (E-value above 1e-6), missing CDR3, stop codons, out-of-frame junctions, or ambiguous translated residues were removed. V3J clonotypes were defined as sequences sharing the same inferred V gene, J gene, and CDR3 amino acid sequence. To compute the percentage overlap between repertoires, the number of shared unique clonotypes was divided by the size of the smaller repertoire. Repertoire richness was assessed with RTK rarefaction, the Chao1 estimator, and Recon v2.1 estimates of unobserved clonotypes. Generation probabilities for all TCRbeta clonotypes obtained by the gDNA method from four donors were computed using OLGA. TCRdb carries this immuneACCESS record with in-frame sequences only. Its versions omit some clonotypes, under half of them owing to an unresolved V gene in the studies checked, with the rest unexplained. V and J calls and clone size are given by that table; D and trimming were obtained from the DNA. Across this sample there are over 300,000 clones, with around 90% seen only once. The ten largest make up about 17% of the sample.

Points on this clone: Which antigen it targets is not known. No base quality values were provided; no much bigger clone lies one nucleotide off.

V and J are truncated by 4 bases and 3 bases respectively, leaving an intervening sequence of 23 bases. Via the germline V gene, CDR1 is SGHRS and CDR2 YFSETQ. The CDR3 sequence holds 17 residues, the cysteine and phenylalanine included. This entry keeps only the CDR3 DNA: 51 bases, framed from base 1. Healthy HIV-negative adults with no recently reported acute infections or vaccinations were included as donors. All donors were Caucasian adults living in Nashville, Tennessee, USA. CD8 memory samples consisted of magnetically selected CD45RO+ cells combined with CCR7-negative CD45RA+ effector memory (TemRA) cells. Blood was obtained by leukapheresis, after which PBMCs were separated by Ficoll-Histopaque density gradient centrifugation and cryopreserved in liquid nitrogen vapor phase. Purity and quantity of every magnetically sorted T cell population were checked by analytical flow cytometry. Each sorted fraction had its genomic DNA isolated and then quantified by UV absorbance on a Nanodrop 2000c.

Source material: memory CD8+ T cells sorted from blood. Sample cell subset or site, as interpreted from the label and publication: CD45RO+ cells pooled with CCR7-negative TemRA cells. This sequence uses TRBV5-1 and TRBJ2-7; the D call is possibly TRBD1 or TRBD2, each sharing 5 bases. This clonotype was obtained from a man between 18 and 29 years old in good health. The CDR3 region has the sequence CASSRDGPSSPYYEQYF. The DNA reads TGCGCCAGCAGCCGGGACGGACCCTCTTCACCGTACTACGAGCAGTACTTC.